This T cell receptor (beta chain) stems from a study of T-cell reconstitution after alpha-beta-depleted transplantation in children. V was cut by 0 bases and J by 0 bases, with 9 bases left in between. This CDR3 has 16 amino acids. The germline CDR1 and CDR2 sequences are LGHNA and YNFKEQ. Unique molecular identifiers were used in preparing the TCRbeta library. TCRdb recomputed calls from the PCR reads with MiXCR, one row per CDR3 protein. The table records a few hundred thousand distinct CDR3 sequences, 20% of them present only once. The material was PBMCs from the stem cell graft donor, obtained from the stem cell graft. The gene calls are TRBV4-2 and TRBJ2-1; D might be TRBD2 (5 bases). The sequence was collected from a human donor who donated a stem cell graft to a child with acute myeloid leukemia. The chain's CDR3 is CASSQEGDYSYNEQFF. CDR3 bases: TGTGCCAGCAGCCAAGAGGGAGACTACTCCTACAATGAGCAGTTCTTC.